Listed here are 13 T cell receptor beta chains from one sample, sequenced in a study of blood T cells in healthy people across ages. Primed by a sample-barcoded 5' primer and a J-beta primer mix, a second PCR proceeded for about 7 to 12 cycles. TCRdb independently ran MiXCR on the 5' RACE reads; one entry per CDR3 protein. The sample contains some 1.6 million distinct CDR3 sequences, about 35% of which appear only once. Input material: blood. These receptors were collected from a woman in her 30s in good health.

Ten or more counts support this clonotype. For the CDR3, the DNA is TGCAGTGCGGCCCATAAAACAGCTAACTATGGCTACACCTTC. Translation: CSAAHKTANYGYTF. This chain joins TRBV20-1 and TRBJ1-2, with D unresolved. CDR3 length: 14 residues. V shed 6 bases and J shed 0 bases, with 14 bases lying between them. CDR1 is DFQATT, CDR2 SNEGSKA, per germline (reference sequence).

This clonotype has more than one count but fewer than ten. The genes are TRBV29-1 and TRBJ2-1, with TRBD2 matching over 8 bases. Germline CDR1 reads SQVTM; CDR2 reads ANQGSEA. This CDR3 region has 15 residues. V was clipped by 1 base and J by 8 bases; unmatched bases: 10. Here the CDR3 reads CSVEGRGEAFDEQFF. The CDR3 coding sequence is TGCAGCGTTGAAGGGCGGGGGGAGGCCTTCGATGAGCAGTTCTTC.

V usage is TRBV2 and J usage is TRBJ1-6; a weak D match, TRBD1 (5 bases). Germline CDR1 reads SNHLY; CDR2 reads FYNNEI. V lost 6 bases to trimming and J lost 8 bases, with 11 bases between them. This CDR3 has 13 amino acids. Here the CDR3 reads CASRGVRDSPLHF. For the CDR3, the DNA is TGTGCCAGCAGAGGGGTCCGAGATTCACCCCTCCACTTT.

In its sample, this clonotype was seen a few times. This rearrangement joins TRBV5-1 to TRBJ2-1; 15 nucleotides agree with TRBD2. V was clipped by 0 bases and J by 7 bases; unmatched bases: 14. The CDR3 loop spans 20 amino acids. Germline CDR1 reads SGHRS; CDR2 reads YFSETQ. CDR3 sequence (DNA): TGCGCCAGCAGCTTGGGGACAGCCCAACCGGGACTAGCGGGAGGAAATGAGCAGTTCTTC. Translating gives CASSLGTAQPGLAGGNEQFF.

The J gene is TRBJ2-3, the V gene TRBV6-5; D may match TRBD1 or TRBD2 (6 bases each). This CDR3 spans 14 amino acids. The V gene lost 11 bases and the J gene lost 4 bases, with 19 bases spanning the gap. Germline V gene lookup returns CDR1 MNHEY and CDR2 SVGAGI. The CDR3 DNA follows: TGTGCCGCAAGGGGGGCGTTAACACCAGATACGCAGTATTTT. Its protein is CAARGALTPDTQYF.

This clonotype occurred a few times. The chain employs TRBV12-3 or TRBV12-4 and TRBJ1-4; D is undetermined. There are 15 residues in the CDR3. V was pared by 3 bases and J by 0 bases, with 8 bases between. This CDR3 reads CASSFLEATNEKLFF. In nucleotides, the CDR3 is TGTGCCAGCAGTTTCTTGGAGGCAACTAATGAAAAACTGTTTTTT.

The V and J genes are TRBV27 and TRBJ1-6; D unresolved. Germline V gives CDR1 MNHEY, CDR2 SMNVEV (reference sequence). The CDR3 runs 15 residues. The ends were cut back, 4 bases at V and 8 bases at J, with 15 bases in the middle. For the CDR3, the DNA is TGTGCCAGCAGTTCCCCACACCCAGGTGATTCACCCCTCCACTTT. It codes for CASSSPHPGDSPLHF.

This clonotype has only a few counts. This chain connects TRBV4-1 to TRBJ2-7; D unresolved. CDR3 length equals 14 residues. Germline V gene lookup returns CDR1 MGHRA and CDR2 YSYEKL. V was trimmed by 5 bases and J by 6 bases, leaving 17 bases between them. The CDR3 is CASSSPEPVGEQYF. In DNA, the CDR3 is TGCGCCAGCAGCTCCCCGGAGCCAGTCGGCGAGCAGTACTTC.

This chain uses TRBV28 with TRBJ2-1; 7 bases are shared with TRBD1. The germline V gene has CDR1 MDHEN and CDR2 SYDVKM. The CDR3 runs to 16 residues. J was trimmed by 8 bases and V by 4 bases; bases with no gene match: 14. The CDR3 region is CASSSPGQSALHEQFF. In DNA form, the CDR3 reads TGTGCCAGCAGTTCACCGGGACAGTCCGCTTTACATGAGCAGTTCTTC.

The count of this clonotype is one. The genes are TRBV20-1 and TRBJ2-5; the D call may be TRBD1 or TRBD2 (7 bases each). From germline, CDR1 is DFQATT and CDR2 SNEGSKA (reference sequence). Between the trimmed V and J ends, which lost 3 bases and 1 base, there was a span of 21 bases. This CDR3 contains 17 residues. The CDR3 is CSARALLDREGQETQYF. The CDR3 nucleotides are TGCAGTGCTAGGGCCCTCCTCGACAGGGAGGGCCAAGAGACCCAGTACTTC.

A remark on this clonotype: With a much larger clone just one base away, this may be a read error. The V gene is TRBV5-1, the J gene TRBJ2-3, with 9 bases lining up with TRBD2. Germline V gene lookup returns CDR1 SGHRS and CDR2 YFSETQ. With 6 bases clipped from V and 2 bases from J, the junction kept 4 bases outside the gene matches. This CDR3 comprises 14 residues. The CDR3 loop reads CASTQGLATDTQYF. DNA for the CDR3: TGCGCCAGCACCCAGGGACTAGCCACAGATACGCAGTATTTT.

As for this clonotype: Compared with germline, one end of the junction differs, possibly owing to a read error. V usage is TRBV28 and J usage is TRBJ2-5; TRBD2 might be the D (6 bases). The better agreement between TRBJ2-7 and the DNA end casts doubt on the J call. Germline values: CDR1 MDHEN, CDR2 SYDVKM. CDR3 length equals 15 residues. DNA of the CDR3: TGTGCCGGCAGTTTACGGGGGAGAGGGACCTACGAGCAGTACTTC. Amino acids: CAGSLRGRGTYEQYF.

About this clonotype itself: Being one base from a much bigger clone, this may be a read error. The rearrangement uses TRBV12-3 or TRBV12-4 and TRBJ2-3, with D perhaps TRBD2 (5 bases). This CDR3 is 15 amino acids long. The V and J ends lost 0 bases and 4 bases respectively, with 11 bases between them. CDR3 in DNA: TGTGCCAGCAGTTTAGCGGGAGTTAGCGCAGATACGCAGTATTTT. This gives the protein CASSLAGVSADTQYF.